The T cell receptor beta chain described here comes from a study of CD8 T cells in Susac syndrome. Findings and caveats of the study: Maximal CD8+ clonal expansion in Susac was observed within TEMRA cells and among active patients.

With regard to this clonotype: Its antigen is unknown.

RNA totalling about 0.5 to 1 ug underwent reverse transcription with random hexamers. TCR beta CDR3 was amplified by immunoSEQ multiplex PCR. This amplification extended across 54 Vbeta and 13 Jbeta segments. TCRdb independently ran MiXCR on the immunoSEQ multiplex PCR reads; one entry per CDR3 protein. The table includes about 130,000 distinct CDR3 sequences, around 94% detected once. This CDR3 spans 15 amino acids. Per the germline V gene, CDR1 is SEHNR and CDR2 is FQNEAQ (reference sequence). V lost 1 base to trimming and J lost 6 bases; unmatched junction nucleotides: 7. Sequenced input: CD8+ T cells from PBMCs. The chain carries TRBV7-9 and TRBJ1-1; 8 bases fit TRBD1. This TCR was sampled from a human donor with Susac syndrome. The CDR3 bases are TGTGCCAGCAGCTTAGAAGACGGACAGGGCGCTGAAGCTTTCTTT. It specifies CASSLEDGQGAEAFF.